The clone carrying this TCR beta chain was counted between two and nine times. This entry is derived from a study of T-cell memory formation after mild COVID-19. On the study more broadly: Across donors, TCR clusters were largely donor specific.

TCRdb called the 5' RACE reads again in MiXCR, with one record for every CDR3 protein. The repertoire holds a few hundred thousand distinct CDR3 sequences, less than 20% seen once, with 21% in the top ten. The source material was PBMCs or a T cell subset sorted from them (not recorded which). The sequence was obtained from a man between 18 and 29 years old who had mild COVID-19 (a few samples of this study predate the infection). Cell type and time point are not known.

This CDR3 reads CASSLQGARTGELFF. CDR3 DNA sequence: TGTGCCAGCAGCCTACAGGGGGCGCGCACCGGGGAGCTGTTTTTT. The V call is TRBV12-3 or TRBV12-4, the J call TRBJ2-2; 9 positions agree with TRBD1. CDR3 size: 15 residues. V was pared by 6 bases and J by 4 bases, with 6 bases of the junction left unmatched.